This T cell receptor (beta chain) was sequenced in a study of blood T cell repertoires in COVID-19. Across the study: Sample material is recorded as cDNA or gDNA derived from T cells, B-cell-depleted T cells, or PBMCs.

The V gene's germline CDR1 is SGHTS and CDR2 YDEGEE. This CDR3 has 15 amino acids. Trimming shortened V by 0 bases and J by 2 bases, and 10 bases separated the two germline ends. Libraries were prepared by immunoSEQ multiplex PCR; TCRdb keeps only in-frame clonotypes and omits some of them. This table holds 60,000 to 75,000 clones, 65% to 90% found once. This receptor was obtained from a human donor in a cohort sampled during active COVID-19. V is TRBV5-8 and J is TRBJ2-3; the D gene is possibly TRBD1 (6 bases). Sequencing used peripheral blood. CDR3 amino acids: CASSLAGVLTDTQYF. CDR3 bases: TGTGCCAGCAGCTTGGCAGGGGTACTCACAGATACGCAGTATTTT. The variable domain in full, with the rest retrieved from reference TRBV5-8 and TRBJ2-3, is EAGVTQSPTHLIKTRGQQATLRCSPISGHTSVYWYQQALGLGLQFLLWYDEGEERNRGNFPPRFSGRQFPNYSSELNVNALELEDSALYLCASSLAGVLTDTQYFGPGTRLTVL.